Below are 3 T cell receptor beta chains sequenced from a single sample in a study of T cells after yellow fever vaccination. MiXCR, run by TCRdb on the 5' RACE reads, gives a single entry per CDR3 protein. This table has some 300,000 distinct CDR3 sequences, roughly 8.4% appearing once. The sequences come from PBMCs, collected about 49 days after the first yellow fever vaccination. Receptors were obtained from a man aged 18 to 30 who received the YFV17D yellow fever vaccine.

This clonotype came up a few times. The genes are TRBV20-1 and TRBJ2-7, with 8 bases matching TRBD2. The CDR3 has 13 amino acids. The V gene end was trimmed by 4 bases and the J gene end by 10 bases; junction bases not matched to a gene: 12. CDR1 DFQATT and CDR2 SNEGSKA come from the germline V gene (reference sequence). This CDR3 is CSATATSVEKQYF. The CDR3 DNA reads TGCAGTGCTACAGCGACTAGCGTTGAAAAACAGTACTTC.

This clonotype was counted a few times. CDR3 sequence reads: CASSLSTDTDTQYF. CDR3 DNA sequence: TGTGCCAGCAGTTTATCTACCGACACAGATACGCAGTATTTT. This chain joins TRBV27 and TRBJ2-3; D remains unclear. V was cut by 0 bases and J by 2 bases, with 6 bases left in between. Germline V gene data show CDR1 as MNHEY and CDR2 as SMNVEV (reference sequence). The CDR3 contains 14 residues.

The chain uses TRBV5-1 and TRBJ2-1; maybe TRBD1 (5 bases). Germline values: CDR1 SGHRS, CDR2 YFSETQ. Between the trimmed V and J ends, which lost 4 bases and 7 bases, there was a span of 18 bases. The CDR3 loop spans 15 amino acids. CDR3 region: CASSQDIRPSNEQFF. CDR3 in DNA: TGCGCCAGCAGCCAGGACATCAGGCCGTCTAATGAGCAGTTCTTC.